These T cell receptor beta chains were read from a single sample in a study of T cell changes during pregnancy in multiple sclerosis. Generated by immunoSEQ multiplex PCR, the TCRdb table keeps only in-frame clones and is missing some. Counted here are 60,000 to 85,000 clones, roughly 94% occurring once; the ten biggest clones make up 0.45% to 0.7%. Sequencing was performed on peripheral blood, taken in the third trimester of pregnancy. Receptor source: a female donor with multiple sclerosis, enrolled in a pregnancy study. Both conserved end residues are part of each CDR3. A D gene is named only where the DNA matches it firmly. Clone size is given for some rows only: seen once, a few or many times, or a class if the clone is expanded.

TRBV4-3	-	TRBJ1-1	TRBD1	CASSLVTGSLTEAFF	TGCGCCAGCAGCCTTGTGACAGGGTCATTGACTGAAGCTTTCTTT
TRBV14	-	TRBJ2-1	-	CASSPRIRSYNEQFF	TGTGCCAGCAGCCCGCGGATACGCTCCTACAATGAGCAGTTCTTC
TRBV7-9	-	TRBJ2-7	-	CASSWWPNAYEQYF	TGTGCCAGCAGCTGGTGGCCCAACGCCTACGAGCAGTACTTC
TRBV5-4	-	TRBJ1-1	TRBD1	CASSLTGGTEAFF	TGTGCCAGCAGCTTGACAGGGGGCACTGAAGCTTTCTTT
TRBV12-1	-	TRBJ2-5	-	CASSFGQRRQETQYF	TGTGCCAGCAGCTTTGGACAGAGAAGACAAGAGACCCAGTACTTC
TRBV19	-	TRBJ2-6	-	CASSIGRPDSGANVLTF	TGTGCCAGTAGTATCGGCAGGCCGGATTCTGGGGCCAACGTCCTGACTTTC
TRBV7-2	-	TRBJ1-3	-	CASSLWTDQRNTIYF	TGTGCCAGCAGCCTCTGGACAGATCAGAGAAACACCATATATTTT
TRBV2	-	TRBJ2-1	TRBD2	CASSGLAGALNEQFF	TGTGCCAGCAGTGGACTAGCGGGGGCCTTAAATGAGCAGTTCTTC
TRBV5-8	-	TRBJ1-6	-	CASRRLRDSPLHF	TGTGCCAGCCGCAGGCTGCGTGATTCACCCCTCCACTTT
TRBV7-2	-	TRBJ1-2	-	CASSSRGLGANYGYTF	TGTGCCAGCAGCTCGAGAGGGTTGGGAGCTAACTATGGCTACACCTTC
TRBV9	-	TRBJ1-6	-	CASSVEGQGGSPLHF	TGTGCCAGCAGCGTCGAAGGGCAAGGGGGTTCACCCCTCCACTTT
TRBV5-6	-	TRBJ1-2	-	CASSLLAGVSGYTF	TGTGCCAGCAGCCTATTAGCGGGGGTGTCTGGCTACACCTTC
TRBV14	-	TRBJ2-7	TRBD2	CASSPRTSGGAEQYF	TGTGCCAGCAGCCCCCGAACTAGCGGGGGGGCGGAGCAGTACTTC
TRBV28	-	TRBJ1-6	-	CASGPSYNSPLHF	TGTGCCAGCGGGCCGTCCTATAATTCACCCCTCCACTTT
TRBV5-6	-	TRBJ1-6	-	CASSLVEYSPLHF	TGTGCCAGCAGCTTGGTGGAGTATTCACCCCTCCACTTT
TRBV7-9	-	TRBJ2-2	TRBD1	CASSQRTGRTGELFF	TGTGCCAGCAGCCAAAGGACAGGGCGGACCGGGGAGCTGTTTTTT
TRBV28	-	TRBJ1-1	TRBD1	CASTIRQGLLTEAFF	TGTGCCAGCACCATCCGACAGGGACTGTTAACTGAAGCTTTCTTT
TRBV16	-	TRBJ2-2	-	CASSQGTTRHTGELFF	TGTGCCAGCAGCCAAGGAACGACAAGACACACCGGGGAGCTGTTTTTT
TRBV27	-	TRBJ1-2	-	CASSLQVNYGYTF	TGTGCCAGCAGTCTACAGGTTAACTATGGCTACACCTTC
TRBV5-1	-	TRBJ2-7	-	CASSATGAPAQYF	TGCGCCAGCAGTGCGACTGGGGCCCCCGCGCAGTACTTC
TRBV27	-	TRBJ1-2	TRBD1	CASSFLPLQGSWGYTF	TGTGCCAGCAGTTTCCTCCCCCTACAGGGGTCGTGGGGCTACACCTTC
TRBV9	-	TRBJ2-3	-	CASSVATEGGVLGQYF	TGTGCCAGCAGCGTAGCTACTGAGGGGGGGGTCCTTGGGCAGTATTTT
TRBV5-1	-	TRBJ1-1	TRBD1	CASSLEGQGNTEAFF	TGCGCCAGCAGCTTGGAGGGACAGGGGAACACTGAAGCTTTCTTT
TRBV4-1	-	TRBJ2-7	-	CASSHAQGSAPYEQYF	TGCGCCAGCAGCCATGCCCAGGGTAGTGCCCCCTACGAGCAGTACTTC
TRBV5-1	-	TRBJ2-7	-	CASSLHRQEQYF	TGCGCCAGCAGCCTCCACCGACAGGAGCAGTACTTC
TRBV19	few	TRBJ1-5	TRBD1	CASSRTGGNQPQHF	TGTGCCAGTAGTCGGACAGGGGGCAATCAGCCCCAGCATTTT
TRBV9	-	TRBJ1-6	-	CASSPRTGGSPLHF	TGTGCCAGCAGCCCTCGTACGGGGGGTTCACCCCTCCACTTT
TRBV7-2	-	TRBJ1-5	-	CASSLAFQGTSNQPQHF	TGTGCCAGCAGCTTAGCGTTCCAGGGAACCAGCAATCAGCCCCAGCATTTT
TRBV2	-	TRBJ1-6	-	CASSDAVINSPLHF	TGTGCCAGCAGTGACGCGGTTATCAATTCACCCCTCCACTTT
TRBV6-1	-	TRBJ2-5	TRBD2	CASSERAGGPDQYF	TGTGCCAGCAGTGAGAGAGCGGGGGGGCCGGACCAGTACTTC
TRBV4-3	-	TRBJ1-5	-	CASSQDRRGSQPQHF	TGCGCCAGCAGCCAAGATCGAAGGGGTTCACAGCCCCAGCATTTT
TRBV19	-	TRBJ1-1	TRBD1	CASSRGQVLFVNTEAFF	TGTGCCAGTAGTAGGGGACAGGTCTTATTCGTGAACACTGAAGCTTTCTTT
TRBV4-1	-	TRBJ1-4	-	CASSQGVGQRGNEKLFF	TGCGCCAGCAGCCAAGGGGTAGGACAGAGGGGTAATGAAAAACTGTTTTTT
TRBV19	once	TRBJ1-5	-	CASSPRVQGNQPQHF	TGTGCCAGTAGTCCCCGGGTACAGGGAAATCAGCCCCAGCATTTT
TRBV14	-	TRBJ2-1	-	CASSLIVPSSYNEQFF	TGTGCCAGCAGCCTGATTGTACCCAGCTCCTACAATGAGCAGTTCTTC
TRBV7-2	-	TRBJ2-7	TRBD2	CASSLGLAGTFYEQYF	TGTGCCAGCAGCTTAGGACTAGCGGGGACCTTCTACGAGCAGTACTTC
TRBV2	-	TRBJ1-5	TRBD1	CASSATGGHQPQHF	TGTGCCAGCAGCGCCACAGGGGGCCATCAGCCCCAGCATTTT
TRBV5-4	-	TRBJ2-3	-	CASSLETGADTQYF	TGTGCCAGCAGCTTGGAGACGGGGGCAGATACGCAGTATTTT
TRBV19	once	TRBJ1-6	-	CASSTVPYNSPLHF	TGTGCCAGTAGCACGGTTCCCTATAATTCACCCCTCCACTTT
TRBV9	-	TRBJ1-5	TRBD1	CASSGFDRVNQPQHF	TGTGCCAGCAGCGGGTTTGACAGGGTTAATCAGCCCCAGCATTTT
TRBV7-2	-	TRBJ1-2	-	CASSSTGPYGYTF	TGTGCCAGCAGCTCCACAGGGCCCTATGGCTACACCTTC
TRBV7-3	-	TRBJ2-7	-	CASSLSQGSSYEQYF	TGTGCCAGCAGCTTAAGTCAGGGGAGCTCCTACGAGCAGTACTTC
TRBV6-5	-	TRBJ2-2	-	CASSYMAGFTTGELFF	TGTGCCAGCAGTTACATGGCGGGATTCACAACCGGGGAGCTGTTTTTT
TRBV6-6	-	TRBJ2-1	TRBD2	CASRGSGASSYNEQFF	TGTGCCAGCAGAGGTAGCGGGGCGAGCTCCTACAATGAGCAGTTCTTC
TRBV19	-	TRBJ2-3	TRBD1	CASSIGTGVADTQYF	TGTGCCAGTAGTATCGGGACAGGGGTGGCGGATACGCAGTATTTT
TRBV4-2	-	TRBJ2-3	TRBD2	CASSREPSGGADTQYF	TGTGCCAGCAGCCGAGAGCCTAGCGGGGGGGCAGATACGCAGTATTTT
TRBV11-1	-	TRBJ2-7	-	CASSFAESAYEQYF	TGTGCCAGCAGCTTCGCAGAAAGCGCCTACGAGCAGTACTTC
TRBV5-1	-	TRBJ1-1	TRBD1	CASSLSGTGGTEAFF	TGCGCCAGCAGCCTGTCCGGGACAGGGGGCACTGAAGCTTTCTTT
TRBV7-9	once	TRBJ1-5	TRBD1	CASSLGTGLGQPQHF	TGTGCCAGCAGCTTAGGGACAGGGTTGGGTCAGCCCCAGCATTTT
TRBV6-5	-	TRBJ2-7	TRBD1	CASSYRTGGRGEQYF	TGTGCCAGCAGTTACCGGACAGGGGGAAGGGGCGAGCAGTACTTC
TRBV9	-	TRBJ2-5	-	CASSPSGTQETQYF	TGTGCCAGCAGCCCCTCGGGTACCCAAGAGACCCAGTACTTC
TRBV6-6	-	TRBJ1-1	-	CASSYTGLNTEAFF	TGTGCCAGCAGTTATACAGGGCTGAACACTGAAGCTTTCTTT
TRBV19	-	TRBJ2-7	-	CASSAGQFEQYF	TGTGCCAGTAGTGCAGGACAGTTTGAGCAGTACTTC
TRBV11-2	-	TRBJ1-2	TRBD1	CASSSIRQGRGYTF	TGTGCCAGCAGCTCCATTCGACAGGGGCGCGGCTACACCTTC
TRBV2	-	TRBJ2-5	TRBD2	CATGGGVQTQYF	TGTGCCACCGGGGGAGGGGTGCAGACCCAGTACTTC
TRBV7-2	-	TRBJ2-7	-	CASSLSQGLPPYF	TGTGCCAGCAGCTTAAGTCAGGGCCTTCCCCCCTACTTC
TRBV7-2	-	TRBJ1-6	TRBD1	CASSSRDRFSPLHF	TGTGCCAGCAGTTCTAGGGACAGATTTTCACCCCTCCACTTT
TRBV12-5	-	TRBJ2-2	TRBD2	CASASGGFRTGELFF	TGTGCTAGTGCCAGCGGGGGGTTTCGCACCGGGGAGCTGTTTTTT
TRBV7-8	few	TRBJ1-1	-	CASSMTASNTEAFF	TGTGCCAGCAGCATGACAGCATCGAACACTGAAGCTTTCTTT